This T cell receptor (beta chain) was sequenced during a study of prognosis after radiotherapy for stage I lung cancer. Many counts were recorded for this clonotype. Per germline, CDR1 LGHNA and CDR2 YNFKEQ. J lost 4 bases, V lost 4 bases, and 9 bases had no gene match. This CDR3 region has 15 residues. Amplicons of TCR beta CDR3 were generated from genomic DNA by two-round multiplex PCR. Primers (each specific to one TRBV or TRBJ gene) were used in first-round PCR. MiXCR, run by TCRdb on the multiplex PCR reads, gives a single entry per CDR3 protein. The sample shows about 12,000 distinct CDR3 sequences, 54% of them seen only once.

The genes are TRBV4-2 and TRBJ1-1; TRBD1 agrees at 7 bases. This receptor was obtained from a donor over 45 with non-small cell lung cancer. The sample consisted of PBMCs, taken before or after stereotactic body radiation therapy (not recorded which). The CDR3 sequence is CASSPGQVGLTEAFF. The CDR3 DNA reads as TGTGCCAGCAGCCCTGGACAGGTGGGCCTCACTGAAGCTTTCTTT.